Listed below are T cell receptor beta chains from one sample, sequenced in a study of shared clonotypes between healthy human individuals. Profiled with immunoSEQ multiplex PCR; TCRdb holds only in-frame clones, not every one. Among under 650,000 clones listed, about 96% were seen once. What was sequenced was naive CD4+ T cells sorted from blood. The receptors derive from a woman aged 30 to 39 in good health. Both conserved end residues are trimmed from each CDR3. Fields, in order: CDR3 protein, V gene, J gene.

cdr3_aa: AIKTMSNQPQH; v_call: TRBV6-1; j_call: TRBJ1-5
cdr3_aa: ASRLPATGTSGLN; v_call: TRBV28; j_call: TRBJ2-5
cdr3_aa: ASSLLGQNQPQH; v_call: TRBV5-1; j_call: TRBJ1-5
cdr3_aa: ASSLGVSSYNEQF; v_call: TRBV5-1; j_call: TRBJ2-1
cdr3_aa: ASSLVQQVEAF; v_call: TRBV5-5; j_call: TRBJ1-1
cdr3_aa: ASSLGRSGLTTDTQY; v_call: TRBV7-9; j_call: TRBJ2-3
cdr3_aa: ASSLQGRGEKLF; v_call: TRBV7-9; j_call: TRBJ1-4
cdr3_aa: ASSLVSYSNQPQH; v_call: TRBV7-2; j_call: TRBJ1-5
cdr3_aa: ASRPGLAAPPY; v_call: TRBV2; j_call: TRBJ2-7
cdr3_aa: ASSLRGGAMRNIQY; v_call: TRBV7-2; j_call: TRBJ2-4
cdr3_aa: ASSPLTENTEAF; v_call: TRBV6-5; j_call: TRBJ1-1
cdr3_aa: ASSIDRVGNTIY; v_call: TRBV19; j_call: TRBJ1-3
cdr3_aa: ASSPPMGLTSGNTIY; v_call: TRBV18; j_call: TRBJ1-3
cdr3_aa: ASSRRGRGNQPQH; v_call: TRBV2; j_call: TRBJ1-5
cdr3_aa: ASSLFGTGDSPLH; v_call: TRBV27; j_call: TRBJ1-6
cdr3_aa: ASSLVGLAGGSSYEQY; v_call: TRBV5-1; j_call: TRBJ2-7
cdr3_aa: ASSFLSSGRAYEQF; v_call: TRBV7-9; j_call: TRBJ2-1
cdr3_aa: ASSLSPHQQGSEQY; v_call: TRBV28; j_call: .
cdr3_aa: ASSSHGGQGSLETQY; v_call: TRBV25-1; j_call: TRBJ2-5
cdr3_aa: ASRSGLNTDTQY; v_call: TRBV19; j_call: TRBJ2-3
cdr3_aa: AISDGAHNEQF; v_call: TRBV10-3; j_call: TRBJ2-1